Listed below are T cell receptor beta chains from one sample, sequenced in a study of T cell repertoires in ileal Crohn's disease. Libraries were prepared by immunoSEQ multiplex PCR; TCRdb keeps only in-frame clonotypes and omits some of them. The data show roughly 17,000 clones, with 65% to 80% seen just once and 4% to 5% held by the top ten. Sequencing used ileal tissue. The receptors were sampled from an adult with Crohn's disease. Each CDR3 is given with its conserved first and last residue. The order of the fields is V gene, D gene, J gene, clone size, CDR3 DNA, CDR3 protein. A D gene is named only where the DNA matches it firmly. A clone size is listed for some rows: how often the clone was seen (once, few, many), or a class if it is expanded.

TRBV5-1	NA	TRBJ2-1	NA	TGCGCCAGCAGCTTATCCACAAATGAGCAGTTCTTC	CASSLSTNEQFF
TRBV5-1	TRBD2	TRBJ2-1	NA	TGCGCCAGCAGCTTGGGACTAGCGGGAGGGAACAATGAGCAGTTCTTC	CASSLGLAGGNNEQFF
TRBV9	NA	TRBJ1-6	few	TGTGCCAGCAGCGTAGCAGTTACTAATTCACCCCTCCACTTT	CASSVAVTNSPLHF
TRBV5-1	TRBD1	TRBJ2-6	once	TGCGCCAGCAGCTTTCCGACCCGGGACAGGGACTCTGGGGCCAACGTCCTGACTTTC	CASSFPTRDRDSGANVLTF
TRBV6-1	TRBD1	TRBJ2-3	NA	TGTGCCAGCAGTGATCTTAGGGGGCAAGGAGCAGATACGCAGTATTTT	CASSDLRGQGADTQYF
TRBV6-5	TRBD2	TRBJ2-3	NA	TGTGCCAGCACAGAAGTTCGGGGGGGCGTGGATACGCAGTATTTT	CASTEVRGGVDTQYF
TRBV19	NA	TRBJ2-3	NA	TGTGCCAGTAGAGGGGTTGCACACACAGATACGCAGTATTTT	CASRGVAHTDTQYF
TRBV5-1	NA	TRBJ1-6	NA	TGCGCCAGCAGCTCACAGGGATACGGTTCACCCCTCCACTTT	CASSSQGYGSPLHF
TRBV7-6	TRBD1	TRBJ1-3	NA	TGTGCCAGCAGAAGGGACAGAAACTCTGGAAACACCATATATTTT	CASRRDRNSGNTIYF
TRBV19	TRBD1	TRBJ2-7	NA	TGTGCCAGTAGTGCCACCCATCCGGGACAGGGGTTATACGAGCAGTACTTC	CASSATHPGQGLYEQYF
TRBV5-1	TRBD1	TRBJ1-1	NA	TGCGCCAGCAGCTTGGCCGGGACAGGTCGTGAAGCTTTCTTT	CASSLAGTGREAFF
TRBV7-8	NA	TRBJ2-3	NA	TGTGCCAGCAGCTCCTCAACGGTTAGCACAGATACGCAGTATTTT	CASSSSTVSTDTQYF
TRBV30	TRBD1	TRBJ1-5	NA	TGTGCCTGGAGTGTATTGACAGGGGTTCAGCCCCAGCATTTT	CAWSVLTGVQPQHF
TRBV5-1	TRBD2	TRBJ2-1	few	TGCGCCAGCAGCTTGATTAGCGGGAGTTACAATGAGCAGTTCTTC	CASSLISGSYNEQFF
TRBV5-1	NA	TRBJ2-7	NA	TGCGCCAGCGGACCGGACGACAGGCACGAGCAGTACTTC	CASGPDDRHEQYF
TRBV11-2	TRBD1	TRBJ1-6	few	TGTGCCAGCAGCTGGACAGGGGAGGCGCATTCACCCCTCCACTTT	CASSWTGEAHSPLHF
TRBV27	TRBD2	TRBJ2-7	NA	TGTGCCAGCAGTGCCCGGACTAGCGGGACCTACGAGCAGTACTTC	CASSARTSGTYEQYF
TRBV11-2	NA	TRBJ2-5	once	TGTGCCAGCAGCTTAGGGGGGGAGTTCGGAGAGACCCAGTACTTC	CASSLGGEFGETQYF
TRBV6-5	TRBD2	TRBJ2-7	NA	TGTGCCAGCAGTTACGAGGCTAGCGGGAGTCACGAGCAGTACTTC	CASSYEASGSHEQYF
TRBV30	TRBD2	TRBJ2-5	NA	TGTGCCTGGACCGGTAGCGGGATGGGGGAGACCCAGTACTTC	CAWTGSGMGETQYF
TRBV30	TRBD2	TRBJ2-1	once	TGTGCCTGGAGTGTACCATTAGGCGGGGGAACCTACAATGAGCAGTTCTTC	CAWSVPLGGGTYNEQFF
TRBV7-9	TRBD1	TRBJ1-2	NA	TGTGCCAGCAGCCCGACAGGGGCTTATGGCTACACCTTC	CASSPTGAYGYTF
TRBV19	NA	TRBJ1-1	NA	TGTGCCAGTAGCCTCACCGGGGTCTTGTCTGAAGCTTTCTTT	CASSLTGVLSEAFF
TRBV7-9	NA	TRBJ2-5	NA	TGTGCCAGCAGTCATGCGGGGACGACCCAGTACTTC	CASSHAGTTQYF
TRBV4-2	TRBD2	TRBJ2-1	NA	TGTGCCAGCAGCCAAGAACCGGGACTAGCGGACTACAATGAGCAGTTCTTC	CASSQEPGLADYNEQFF